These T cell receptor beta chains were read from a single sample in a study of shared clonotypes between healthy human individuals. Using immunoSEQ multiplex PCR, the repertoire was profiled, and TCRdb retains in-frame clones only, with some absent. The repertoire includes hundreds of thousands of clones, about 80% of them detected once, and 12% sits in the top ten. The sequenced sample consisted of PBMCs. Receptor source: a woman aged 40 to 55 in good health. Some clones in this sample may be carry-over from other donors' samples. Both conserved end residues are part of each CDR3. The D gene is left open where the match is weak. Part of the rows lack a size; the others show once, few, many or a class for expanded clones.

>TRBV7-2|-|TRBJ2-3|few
TGTGCCAGCAGCTTAGAGGGCACAAGCACAGATACGCAGTATTTT
CASSLEGTSTDTQYF
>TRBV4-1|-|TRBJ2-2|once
TGCGCCAGCAGCCAAGTCCTAGGGGACACCGGGGAGCTGTTTTTT
CASSQVLGDTGELFF
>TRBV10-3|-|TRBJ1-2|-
TGTGCCATAACTCCCGGGACGCAGAATGGCTACACCTTC
CAITPGTQNGYTF
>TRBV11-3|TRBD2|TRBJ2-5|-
TGTGCCAGCGCCAAATCGGGACTAGTAGTGGAGACCCAGTACTTC
CASAKSGLVVETQYF
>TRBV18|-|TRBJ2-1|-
TGTGCCAGCTCACCCCGGGACATAGGTGAGCAGTTCTTC
CASSPRDIGEQFF
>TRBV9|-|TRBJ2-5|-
TGTGCCAGCAGCGTAGAACGGACAGCCCAAGAGACCCAGTACTTC
CASSVERTAQETQYF
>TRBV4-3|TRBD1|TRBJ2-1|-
TGCGCCAGCAGCCAAGATGGCCCGGGACAGCCCTACAATGAGCAGTTCTTC
CASSQDGPGQPYNEQFF
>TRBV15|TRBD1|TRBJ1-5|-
TGTGCCACCAGCAGAGAAGGACAGGGGGAGAATCAGCCCCAGCATTTT
CATSREGQGENQPQHF
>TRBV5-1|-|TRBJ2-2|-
TGCGCCAGCAGCTTAGTACTACTCAACACCGGGGAGCTGTTTTTT
CASSLVLLNTGELFF
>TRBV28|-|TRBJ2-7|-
TGTGCCAGCAGTGCGGGGTTTAGGGAGCAGTACTTC
CASSAGFREQYF
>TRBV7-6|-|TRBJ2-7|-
TGTGCCAGCAGCCGGGTCCCGGGCGTAGACGAGCAGTACTTC
CASSRVPGVDEQYF
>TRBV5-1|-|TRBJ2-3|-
TGCGCCAGCAGCTTGGTAGGAAGGGAAGATACGCAGTATTTT
CASSLVGREDTQYF
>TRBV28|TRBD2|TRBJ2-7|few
TGTGCCAGCAACCCAGGGAGCGGGAAGGGCTACGAGCAGTACTTC
CASNPGSGKGYEQYF
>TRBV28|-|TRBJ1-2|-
TGTGCCAGCACCCTAAGTCCCTCCAGGAGTACTAACTATGGCTACACCTTC
CASTLSPSRSTNYGYTF
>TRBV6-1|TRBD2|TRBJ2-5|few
TGTGCCAGCAGTGAGGTAGCGGGAGGGGGTCGGGAGACCCAGTACTTC
CASSEVAGGGRETQYF
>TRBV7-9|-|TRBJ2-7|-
TGTGCCAGCAGCGTAGGGACCCACGAGCAGTACTTC
CASSVGTHEQYF
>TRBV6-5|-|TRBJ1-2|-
TGTGCCAGCCTCCAGGGGCAGAACTCTGGCTACACCTTC
CASLQGQNSGYTF
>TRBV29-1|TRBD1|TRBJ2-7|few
TGCAGCGTTGGACGGGATACAGGGGGCACAGACGAGCAGTACTTC
CSVGRDTGGTDEQYF
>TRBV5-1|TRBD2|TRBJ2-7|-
TGCGCCAGCTCCTACGGGACTAGCGGATACGAGCAGTACTTC
CASSYGTSGYEQYF
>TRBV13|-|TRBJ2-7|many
TGTGCCAGCAGCTTAAAAGACAGGCGCTACGAGCAGTACTTC
CASSLKDRRYEQYF
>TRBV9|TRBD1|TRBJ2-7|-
TGTGCCAGCAGCGTAGGTGATGTAGGGACAGAAGAATCCTACGAGCAGTACTTC
CASSVGDVGTEESYEQYF
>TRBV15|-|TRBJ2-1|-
TGTGCCACCAGCAGACCAGGAGGGCCTATTGAGCAGTTCTTC
CATSRPGGPIEQFF
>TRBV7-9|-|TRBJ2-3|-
TGTGCCAGCAGCTTGGGCGGGTACACAGATACGCAGTATTTT
CASSLGGYTDTQYF
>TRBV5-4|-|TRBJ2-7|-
TGTGCCAGCAGCTCGTCAGGTCGGGTGGATTACGAGCAGTACTTC
CASSSSGRVDYEQYF
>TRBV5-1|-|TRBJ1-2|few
TGCGCCAGCAGCTTAACACAGATTGACTATGGCTACACCTTC
CASSLTQIDYGYTF
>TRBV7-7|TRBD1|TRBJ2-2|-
TGTGCCAGCAGCTCTCAGGACAGGGCCGGGGAGCTGTTTTTT
CASSSQDRAGELFF
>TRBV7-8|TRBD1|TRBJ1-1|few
TGTGCCAGCAGCCTACAGGGGGCTTATCCGACTGAAGCTTTCTTT
CASSLQGAYPTEAFF
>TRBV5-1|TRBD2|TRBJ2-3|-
TGCGCCAGCAGCATTCTAGCGGGGAGGGAGAATACGCAGTATTTT
CASSILAGRENTQYF
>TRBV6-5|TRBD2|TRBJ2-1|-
TGTGCCGGCAGTTACGCTACTAGCGGGGTCAATGAGCAGTTCTTC
CAGSYATSGVNEQFF
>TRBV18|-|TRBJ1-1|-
TGTGCCAGCTCACCCCGAGATCGGCCTCCTCAGAACACTGAAGCTTTCTTT
CASSPRDRPPQNTEAFF
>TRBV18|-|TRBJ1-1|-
TGTGCCAGCTCACCCCAGATGCTGAACACTGAAGCTTTCTTT
CASSPQMLNTEAFF
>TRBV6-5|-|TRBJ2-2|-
TGTGCCAGCAGTTACGGGGACGACCCCACCGGGGAGCTGTTTTTT
CASSYGDDPTGELFF
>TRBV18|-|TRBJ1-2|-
TGTGCCAGCTCTCCTCCCGCAGGGTGGAATGGCTACACCTTC
CASSPPAGWNGYTF
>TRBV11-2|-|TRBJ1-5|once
TGTGCCAGCAGCTTAGATCTAAGAAATAATCAGCCCCAGCATTTT
CASSLDLRNNQPQHF
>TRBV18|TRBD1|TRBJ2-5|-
TGTGCCAGCTCGCCGGGACAGCAAGAGACCCAGTACTTC
CASSPGQQETQYF
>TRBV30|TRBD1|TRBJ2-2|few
TGTGCCTGGAAACAGGGGGCTGCTCACCTCCTTTACACCGGGGAGCTGTTTTTT
CAWKQGAAHLLYTGELFF
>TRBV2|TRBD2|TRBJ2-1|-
TGTGCCAGCAGGGGCGAGACTAGCGCATACAATGAGCAGTTCTTC
CASRGETSAYNEQFF
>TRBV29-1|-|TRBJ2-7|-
TGCAGCGTTGGAATCCCCAGGGGAGAGCAGTACTTC
CSVGIPRGEQYF
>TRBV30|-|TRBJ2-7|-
TGTGCCTGGAAACCGACTGGTCTCGAGCAGTACTTC
CAWKPTGLEQYF
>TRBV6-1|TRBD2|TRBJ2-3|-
TGTGCCAGCAGTGAATCGGGACTAGCTATCTCAGATACGCAGTATTTT
CASSESGLAISDTQYF
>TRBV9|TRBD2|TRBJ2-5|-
TGTGCCAGCAGCGGATCCGGGACTAGGATAGAGACCCAGTACTTC
CASSGSGTRIETQYF
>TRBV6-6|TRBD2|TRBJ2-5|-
TGTGCCAGCCTCGGGGGGGCAGAGACCCAGTACTTC
CASLGGAETQYF
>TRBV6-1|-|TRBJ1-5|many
TGTGCCAGCAGTTCAGTGGGGCCCAATCAGCCCCAGCATTTT
CASSSVGPNQPQHF
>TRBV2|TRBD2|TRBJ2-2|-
TGTGCCAGCAGTACCGGGACTAGCGGGAACGGGGAGCTGTTTTTT
CASSTGTSGNGELFF
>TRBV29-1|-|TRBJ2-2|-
TGCAGCGTCCCAGGGACCTCTGGATTCACCGGGGAGCTGTTTTTT
CSVPGTSGFTGELFF
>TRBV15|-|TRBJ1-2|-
TGTGCCACCAGCAGAGATTCGTATGGCTACACCTTC
CATSRDSYGYTF
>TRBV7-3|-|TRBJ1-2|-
TGTGCCAGCAGCTGGGCATCGGGCTTTAACTATGGCTACACCTTC
CASSWASGFNYGYTF
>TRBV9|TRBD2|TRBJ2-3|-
TGTGCCAGCAGCGTAGGTTTGGCGGGAGACGCAGATACGCAGTATTTT
CASSVGLAGDADTQYF